These 8 T cell receptor beta chains were all obtained from the same sample, sequenced in a study of cytomegalovirus exposure and HLA in healthy donors. PCR was performed using 60 Vbeta and 13 Jbeta primers. The assay was immunoSEQ multiplex PCR, and TCRdb's table has in-frame clones only and misses some. The profile shows roughly 200,000 clones, roughly 89% of them singletons. The sample taken for sequencing was PBMCs. The origin of the receptors is a woman aged 18 to 35 in good health and CMV-seronegative.

The V gene is TRBV27, the J gene TRBJ1-4, with D unclear. The CDR3 contains 14 residues. In germline, CDR1 is MNHEY, CDR2 SMNVEV (reference sequence). Trimming took 10 bases from V and 4 from J, leaving 16 bases between them. In DNA form, the CDR3 reads TGTGCCACGCGGGTCGACGGAAATAATGAAAAACTGTTTTTT. It yields the protein CATRVDGNNEKLFF.

This chain joins TRBV25-1 and TRBJ1-4; 7 nucleotides line up with TRBD1. Looked up from germline, CDR1 is MGHDK and CDR2 is SYGVNS. The CDR3 is 15 amino acids. Trimming at V came to 4 bases and at J to 8 bases, leaving 10 bases not matched to a gene. The CDR3 nucleotides are TGTGCCAGCAGTGGTCCCGGACAGGCGTGGGAAAAACTGTTTTTT. This encodes CASSGPGQAWEKLFF.

V and J are TRBV9 and TRBJ2-7; a possible D gene is TRBD2 (5 bases). Germline-derived CDR1 and CDR2 are SGDLS and YYNGEE. CDR3 size: 12 residues. Trimming shortened V by 3 bases and J by 4 bases, and 8 bases separated the two germline ends. This chain's CDR3 is CASSAPGYEQYF. For the CDR3, the DNA is TGTGCCAGCAGCGCCCCGGGGTACGAGCAGTACTTC.

The chain is built from TRBV5-1 and TRBJ1-2, with D possibly matching TRBD1 (6 bases). The CDR3 sequence is 15 residues long. From germline, CDR1 is SGHRS and CDR2 YFSETQ. V was cut by 1 base and J by 0 bases, with 10 bases left in between. For the CDR3, the DNA is TGCGCCAGCAGCTTGAGCAGGGGCGCTAACTATGGCTACACCTTC. Translation gives CASSLSRGANYGYTF.

The V gene is TRBV2, the J gene TRBJ2-1, with 10 bases aligning to TRBD1. This CDR3 spans 15 amino acids. Per the germline V gene, CDR1 is SNHLY and CDR2 is FYNNEI. After removal of 7 bases from V and 5 bases from J, the junction contained 8 bases not matched to a gene. CDR3 in amino acids: CASNRQGAPHNEQFF. In nucleotides, the CDR3 is TGTGCCAGCAACCGACAGGGGGCCCCTCACAATGAGCAGTTCTTC.

V is TRBV19 and J is TRBJ2-7, with a tentative D call TRBD1 (6 bases). CDR1 and CDR2 (germline): LNHDA, SQIVND (reference sequence). There are 14 residues in the CDR3. Trimming removed 2 bases from V and 1 base from J, with 9 bases in between. CDR3 nucleotides: TGTGCCAGTAGTATAAGACAGGATTCCTACGAGCAGTACTTC. Its translation: CASSIRQDSYEQYF.

For this clone: The junction differs from germline at one of its ends, possibly a read error. V is TRBV7-9 and J is TRBJ2-5; unclear D gene. The CDR3 runs 13 residues. The germline gives CDR1 SEHNR, CDR2 FQNEAQ (reference sequence). In nucleotides, the CDR3 is TGTTCCAGCAGCCCCTGGAGCCAAGAGACCCAGTACTTC. This gives the protein CSSSPWSQETQYF.

The genes are TRBV5-4 and TRBJ1-1; no reliable D call. Germline V gene data show CDR1 as SGHNT and CDR2 as YYREEE (reference sequence). The CDR3 loop spans 14 amino acids. Between the trimmed V and J ends, which lost 4 bases and 0 bases, there was a span of 10 bases. CDR3 nucleotides: TGTGCCAGCAGCCCTGTGGCCATGAACACTGAAGCTTTCTTT. Its translation: CASSPVAMNTEAFF.